Shown below are 32 T cell receptor beta chains from a single sample sequenced in a study of molecular identifiers for immune sequencing clone quantification. TCRdb reprocessed the PCR reads via MiXCR and lists one record per CDR3 protein. The sample holds over 300,000 distinct CDR3 sequences, 24% seen once. Material for sequencing was naive CD8+ T cells from blood, with Jurkat cell RNA spiked in. This sample's subset: FACS-sorted CD8+CD4-CCR7+CD45RA+ naive T cells. The receptors derive from a human donor in good health. Some libraries in this study had Jurkat cell RNA spiked in.

J is TRBJ2-3 and V is TRBV11-2; D is unresolved. Germline V CDR1 and CDR2: SGHAT, FQNNGV. The V end lost 1 base, the J end lost 9 bases, and 11 bases lay between the germline ends. The CDR3 totals 13 residues. The CDR3 DNA reads TGTGCCAGCAGCTTAGTGGCTATGAGGACGCAGTATTTT. Translating gives CASSLVAMRTQYF. Using reference TRBV11-2 and TRBJ2-3 for the parts outside the CDR3, the full variable domain is EAGVAQSPRYKIIEKRQSVAFWCNPISGHATLYWYQQILGQGPKLLIQFQNNGVVDDSQLPKDRFSAERLKGVDSTLKIQPAKLEDSAVYLCASSLVAMRTQYFGPGTRLTVL.

V usage is TRBV20-1 and J usage is TRBJ2-7, with D perhaps matching TRBD1 or TRBD2 (5 bases each). Trimming shortened V by 6 bases and J by 0 bases, and 18 bases separated the two germline ends. The germline V gene has CDR1 DFQATT and CDR2 SNEGSKA (reference sequence). The CDR3 loop spans 15 amino acids. The CDR3: CSAQFRGRSSYEQYF. The CDR3 nucleotides are TGCAGTGCACAGTTCCGGGGACGAAGCTCCTACGAGCAGTACTTC.

The chain carries TRBV27 and TRBJ2-1; 10 bases fit TRBD2. Trimming took 1 base from V and 8 from J; bases not matched to a gene: 8. The CDR3 contains 16 residues. Germline lookup yields CDR1 MNHEY and CDR2 SMNVEV (reference sequence). The CDR3 region has the DNA TGTGCCAGCAGTTTATATATTCCTAGCGGGAGTGATGAGCAGTTCTTC. It yields the protein CASSLYIPSGSDEQFF.

This chain joins TRBV11-2 and TRBJ2-1; TRBD1 might be the D (5 bases). This CDR3 spans 13 amino acids. Per the germline V gene, CDR1 is SGHAT and CDR2 is FQNNGV. Trimming pared 10 bases from V and 8 bases from J, leaving 18 bases between. The CDR3 DNA is TGTGCCACCCAACTGATAGGGGTCGATGAGCAGTTCTTC. Translating it yields CATQLIGVDEQFF.

In DNA, the CDR3 is TGTGCCAGCAGCTTTAACAGGGGCGCGCACGAGCAGTACTTC. Encoded protein: CASSFNRGAHEQYF. The genes are TRBV11-2 and TRBJ2-7, with 7 bases identical to TRBD1. This CDR3 is built from 14 residues. CDR1 is SGHAT, CDR2 FQNNGV, per germline. The junction had 7 bases not matched to a gene; V was cut back by 3 bases and J by 5 bases.

Notes on this clonotype: Given a much more abundant clone one base away, this may be a read error. The chain links TRBV7-8 to TRBJ2-3; D remains ambiguous. The end of the DNA fits TRBJ1-5 better, so the J call may be wrong. Germline-derived CDR1 and CDR2 are SGHVS and FQNEAQ. This CDR3 comprises 13 residues. The CDR3 DNA reads TGTGCCAGCAGCACCCGCCTAGCAGATACGCAGCATTTT. Translated: CASSTRLADTQHF.

Details on this clonotype: The CDR3 does not close with the conserved phenylalanine or tryptophan, likely indicating a read error. The chain couples TRBV27 to TRBJ1-1; no reliable D call. Germline CDR1 and CDR2: MNHEY and SMNVEV (reference sequence). CDR3 size: 13 residues. V was clipped by 4 bases and J by 6 bases, with 12 bases between them. CDR3 in amino acids: CASSSLGEAEAFS. The CDR3 DNA sequence: TGTGCCAGCAGTTCCCTGGGCGAGGCTGAAGCTTTCTCT.

The rearrangement uses TRBV9 and TRBJ2-5; D perhaps matches TRBD1 (7 bases). The V end lost 2 bases, the J end lost 0 bases, and 11 bases lay between the germline ends. CDR1 is SGDLS and CDR2 is YYNGEE in the germline V gene. The CDR3 runs 15 residues. CDR3 residues: CASSVGGGNQETQYF. The CDR3 DNA is TGTGCCAGCAGCGTTGGAGGGGGCAACCAAGAGACCCAGTACTTC.

This clonotype has just a few counts. The J gene is TRBJ1-1, the V gene TRBV7-6; D perhaps matches TRBD1 (6 bases). Germline lookup yields CDR1 SGHVS and CDR2 FNYEAQ. V gave up 4 bases and J gave up 10 bases, with 13 bases separating them. This CDR3 contains 12 residues. The chain's CDR3 is CASSSGTFGAFF. The CDR3 DNA reads as TGTGCCAGCAGCTCGGGGACATTTGGAGCTTTCTTT.

The table lists this clonotype with many counts. The rearrangement links TRBV20-1 to TRBJ2-3; 9 bases map to TRBD2. The CDR3 consists of 16 residues. The V and J ends lost 3 bases and 4 bases, in that order; junction bases with no gene match: 11. CDR1 DFQATT and CDR2 SNEGSKA come from the germline V gene (reference sequence). Here the CDR3 reads CSARGVGGGAPDTQYF. CDR3 DNA: TGCAGTGCTAGGGGGGTTGGCGGGGGGGCCCCAGATACGCAGTATTTT.

For this clonotype: A read error is possible here, since a much larger clone lies one base away. This chain joins TRBV25-1 and TRBJ2-7, with a possible D match to TRBD2 (6 bases). Germline V CDR1 and CDR2: MGHDK, SYGVNS. Trimming removed 1 base from V and 6 bases from J, with 13 bases in between. The CDR3 is made up of 14 amino acids. The CDR3 spells CASSESGSGFEQYF. CDR3 nucleotides: TGTGCCAGCAGTGAATCAGGGAGCGGGTTCGAGCAGTACTTC.

The chain employs TRBV7-6 and TRBJ1-5; D ambiguous. The CDR3 extends over 15 amino acids. Deletions cut 2 bases from V and 10 bases from J, with 18 bases between. In germline, CDR1 is SGHVS, CDR2 FNYEAQ. The DNA of the CDR3 is TGTGCCAGCAGCTTACTTAGCGGAGCCTCGGAACCCCAGCATTTT. Its protein is CASSLLSGASEPQHF.

A remark on this clonotype: With a much larger clone just one base away, this may be a read error. The V and J genes are TRBV25-1 and TRBJ2-5; weak D call: TRBD2 (6 bases). This CDR3 region has 14 residues. Germline assignment: CDR1 MGHDK and CDR2 SYGVNS. The CDR3 is CANSGAGSQETQYF. In DNA form, the CDR3 reads TGTGCCAACAGTGGTGCGGGGTCACAAGAGACCCAGTACTTC.

Only a few counts were recorded for this clonotype. The J gene is TRBJ2-3, the V gene TRBV27; 8 bases agree with TRBD2. This CDR3 region has 14 residues. J gave up 10 bases and V 5 bases, and 11 bases lay outside the gene matches. Germline CDR1 and CDR2: MNHEY and SMNVEV (reference sequence). CDR3 sequence (DNA): TGTGCCAGCAGTCCGGGACTAGATGCGTGGGCGCAGTATTTT. Its protein product is CASSPGLDAWAQYF.

Note on this clonotype: A read error is possible here, since a much larger clone lies one base away. No conserved phenylalanine or tryptophan ends this CDR3, so it is likely a read error. V usage is TRBV5-3 and J usage is TRBJ1-1; D uncertain. TRBV5-3 counts as an open reading frame of uncertain function. The length of the CDR3 is 17 residues. The DNA for the CDR3 is TGTGCCAGCAGCTTAACCCCGGAGAGGGCCCTAAACACTGAAGCTTTCCTT. Its translation: CASSLTPERALNTEAFL.

This clonotype was observed a handful of times. The CDR3 coding sequence is TGTGCCAGCCAAGGGGGTTGGAGAGAGACCCAGTACTTC. This codes for CASQGGWRETQYF. V is TRBV28 and J is TRBJ2-5, with a possible D match to TRBD1 (6 bases). Germline CDR1 and CDR2: MDHEN and SYDVKM. The CDR3 consists of 13 residues. V was clipped by 8 bases and J by 4 bases, with 14 bases between them.

The V gene is TRBV6-2 or TRBV6-3, the J gene TRBJ1-1, with a tentative D call TRBD1 (6 bases). The germline CDR1 and CDR2 sequences are MNHEY and SVGEGT. The V end lost 3 bases, the J end lost 5 bases, and 13 bases lay between the germline ends. This CDR3 is 14 amino acids long. The CDR3 coding sequence is TGTGCCAGCAGTTATTGGGGACAACAGACTGAAGCTTTCTTT. Protein sequence: CASSYWGQQTEAFF.

The rearrangement uses TRBV30 and TRBJ1-5; 9 bases are shared with TRBD1. Germline V gives CDR1 GTSNPN, CDR2 SVGIG (reference sequence). CDR3 length: 13 amino acids. With 5 bases clipped from V and 6 bases from J, the junction kept 5 bases outside the gene matches. The CDR3 nucleotides are TGTGCCTGGGCAACAGGGGGCGGTCAGCCCCAGCATTTT. Protein sequence: CAWATGGGQPQHF.

The table lists this clonotype with a few counts. The genes are TRBV30 and TRBJ2-2; D remains unclear. This CDR3 has 11 residues. Per germline, CDR1 GTSNPN and CDR2 SVGIG (reference sequence). V shed 5 bases and J shed 6 bases, with 7 bases lying between them. As DNA, the CDR3 is TGTGCCTGGGAGAGCTCCGGGGAGCTGTTTTTT. Residues: CAWESSGELFF.

This clonotype was seen a handful of times. The chain is built from TRBV7-9 and TRBJ2-7; 10 bases fit TRBD1. This CDR3 region has 15 residues. From germline, CDR1 is SEHNR and CDR2 FQNEAQ (reference sequence). With 4 bases clipped from V and 2 bases from J, the junction kept 5 bases outside the gene matches. CDR3 region: CASSSSGQGTYEQYF. Here the CDR3 DNA reads TGTGCCAGCAGCTCCTCGGGACAGGGGACCTACGAGCAGTACTTC.

The chain employs TRBV5-1 and TRBJ2-7, with D possibly TRBD2 on 5 matching bases. This CDR3 has 16 residues. Germline values: CDR1 SGHRS, CDR2 YFSETQ. The germline V and J ends were trimmed by 0 bases and 0 bases, with 13 bases remaining between them. For the CDR3, the DNA is TGCGCCAGCAGCTTGGCCGGGGTCTTAAGCTCCTACGAGCAGTACTTC. Its protein product is CASSLAGVLSSYEQYF.

Turning to this clonotype: A much larger clonotype is one base distant, so this may be a read error. The rearrangement joins TRBV4-1 to TRBJ2-1; D remains ambiguous. There are 16 residues in the CDR3. Germline CDR1 MGHRA, CDR2 YSYEKL. This chain's CDR3 is CVSSQDRGGPYNEQFF. DNA for the CDR3: TGCGTCAGCAGCCAAGATCGAGGCGGACCCTACAATGAGCAGTTCTTC.

This clonotype showed up many times. CDR3 amino acids: CASSSQDIYGYTF. CDR3 DNA sequence: TGTGCCAGCAGCTCCCAGGACATCTATGGCTACACCTTC. The chain couples TRBV5-4 to TRBJ1-2; weak D call: TRBD1 (5 bases). CDR3 length: 13 amino acids. Germline CDR1 and CDR2: SGHNT and YYREEE (reference sequence). Trimming took off 3 bases at V and 4 bases at J, with 10 bases between the two ends.

The CDR3 DNA is TGTGCCAGCAGTTACTTATGGGGCGCCGGGGAGCTGTTTTTT. Amino acid sequence: CASSYLWGAGELFF. The rearrangement uses TRBV6-2 or TRBV6-3 and TRBJ2-2; D is perhaps TRBD1 (5 bases). Deletions cut 1 base from V and 6 bases from J, with 9 bases between. CDR3 length equals 14 residues. Germline V gene data show CDR1 as MNHEY and CDR2 as SVGEGT.

This clonotype was seen at least ten times. This chain links TRBV5-4 with TRBJ2-7, with D perhaps TRBD1 (6 bases). The CDR3 length is 14 residues. Trimming took off 4 bases at V and 3 bases at J, with 14 bases between the two ends. Germline V gene lookup returns CDR1 SGHNT and CDR2 YYREEE (reference sequence). The CDR3 region has the DNA TGTGCCAGCAGCCTGAGACAGGCCGACTACGAGCAGTACTTC. Translating gives CASSLRQADYEQYF.

Turning to this clonotype: Being one base from a much bigger clone, this may be a read error. The rearrangement links TRBV12-3 or TRBV12-4 to TRBJ2-5; D unresolved. The CDR3 spans 12 residues. Trimming took off 5 bases at V and 7 bases at J, with 11 bases between the two ends. The CDR3 here is CASSNLPGTQYF. Here the CDR3 DNA reads TGTGCCAGCAGTAACCTCCCCGGGACCCAGTACTTC.

This rearrangement joins TRBV7-9 to TRBJ1-4; D is uncertain. With 5 bases removed from V and 5 bases from J, the gap between germline ends came to 9 bases. CDR3 length: 13 residues. CDR1 is SEHNR and CDR2 is FQNEAQ in the germline V gene (reference sequence). The DNA of the CDR3 is TGTGCCAGCAGCACGCTGGGGAATGAAAAACTGTTTTTT. Amino acids: CASSTLGNEKLFF. The variable domain in full, with the rest retrieved from reference TRBV7-9 and TRBJ1-4, is DTGVSQNPRHKITKRGQNVTFRCDPISEHNRLYWYRQTLGQGPEFLTYFQNEAQLEKSRLLSDRFSAERPKGSFSTLEIQRTEQGDSAMYLCASSTLGNEKLFFGSGTQLSVL.

Of note for this clonotype: A much larger clone differs from this one at a single base, so this may be a read error. The rearrangement links TRBV4-3 to TRBJ2-1; a weak D match, TRBD2 (6 bases). Germline V gives CDR1 LGHNA, CDR2 YSLEER. This CDR3 comprises 15 residues. CDR3: CASNQARGPYNEQFF. The DNA of the CDR3 is TGCGCCAGCAACCAAGCGCGGGGCCCCTACAATGAGCAGTTCTTC.

This clonotype was observed at least ten times. The V and J genes are TRBV5-6 and TRBJ2-5; tentatively, D is TRBD1 (5 bases). The CDR3 extends over 15 amino acids. The germline V gene has CDR1 SGHDT and CDR2 YYEEEE. V was pared by 1 base and J by 1 base, with 11 bases between. CDR3 loop: CASSLTLRAQETQYF. The CDR3 DNA follows: TGTGCCAGCAGCTTGACTCTCAGGGCCCAAGAGACCCAGTACTTC. Variable domain in full (rest from reference TRBV5-6 and TRBJ2-5): DAGVTQSPTHLIKTRGQQVTLRCSPKSGHDTVSWYQQALGQGPQFIFQYYEEEERQRGNFPDRFSGHQFPNYSSELNVNALLLGDSALYLCASSLTLRAQETQYFGPGTRLLVL.

This clonotype turned up a few times. This chain links TRBV30 with TRBJ2-3; TRBD1 agrees at 9 bases. Germline V gene lookup returns CDR1 GTSNPN and CDR2 SVGIG (reference sequence). The CDR3 has 15 amino acids. J was trimmed by 2 bases and V by 4 bases; bases with no gene match: 7. In DNA form, the CDR3 reads TGTGCCTGGACTTACAGGGGGCGGTCCACAGATACGCAGTATTTT. Translation gives CAWTYRGRSTDTQYF.

This clonotype was seen more than once but under ten times. The chain is built from TRBV6-1 and TRBJ2-3, with TRBD2 matching 8 bases. V gave up 2 bases and J gave up 0 bases; unmatched junction bases: 10. There are 18 residues in the CDR3. Looked up from germline, CDR1 is MNHNS and CDR2 is SASEGT. The CDR3: CASSEWGMSSGSTDTQYF. DNA for the CDR3: TGTGCCAGCAGTGAATGGGGTATGTCTAGCGGGAGCACAGATACGCAGTATTTT.

This clonotype was seen repeatedly, ten times or more. The chain is built from TRBV7-2 and TRBJ2-3, with D perhaps matching TRBD1 (6 bases). The ends were cut back, 5 bases at V and 2 bases at J, with 17 bases in the middle. Germline loops: CDR1 SGHTA, CDR2 FQGNSA. The CDR3 runs to 16 residues. The CDR3 DNA is TGTGCCAGCAGCCCAGAGGGGGTCTCGATCACAGATACGCAGTATTTT. It translates to CASSPEGVSITDTQYF.